These 30 T cell receptor beta chains were all obtained from the same sample, sequenced in a study of spatial heterogeneity in lung cancer. TCRdb re-called the 5' RACE reads with MiXCR, one entry per CDR3 protein. The data hold about 7,800 distinct CDR3 sequences, with about 9.1% observed a single time. As to time point: sample taken at primary tumor resection. The sequences come from PBMCs, collected at surgery. All receptors come from a male donor with early-stage non-small cell lung cancer.

This clonotype was observed a few times. The V and J genes are TRBV4-3 and TRBJ2-4; the match to TRBD2 covers 10 bases. Germline CDR1 LGHNA, CDR2 YSLEER. V was pared by 3 bases and J by 3 bases, with 5 bases of the junction left unmatched. There are 16 residues in the CDR3. As DNA, the CDR3 is TGCGCCAGCAGCCAGGAAACTAGCGGGAACAAAAACATTCAGTACTTC. This encodes CASSQETSGNKNIQYF.

In its sample, this clonotype was seen many times. This rearrangement joins TRBV7-9 to TRBJ1-1, with 8 bases aligning to TRBD1. V trimming: 1 base; J trimming: 7 bases; junction bases outside the gene matches: 5. Germline V gene data show CDR1 as SEHNR and CDR2 as FQNEAQ (reference sequence). The CDR3 has 14 amino acids. The CDR3 here is CASSLETGAVEAFF. CDR3 nucleotides: TGTGCCAGCAGCTTAGAGACAGGGGCCGTTGAAGCTTTCTTT.

The table lists this clonotype with many counts. The chain joins TRBV11-2 to TRBJ2-2, with 8 bases fitting TRBD1. CDR3 length: 15 amino acids. V was pared by 4 bases and J by 4 bases, with 5 bases of the junction left unmatched. Germline CDR1 SGHAT, CDR2 FQNNGV. CDR3 in amino acids: CASSYGQGGTGELFF. The CDR3 DNA follows: TGTGCCAGCAGCTATGGACAGGGAGGCACCGGGGAGCTGTTTTTT. The entire variable domain, with the rest obtained from reference TRBV11-2 and TRBJ2-2, is as follows: EAGVAQSPRYKIIEKRQSVAFWCNPISGHATLYWYQQILGQGPKLLIQFQNNGVVDDSQLPKDRFSAERLKGVDSTLKIQPAKLEDSAVYLCASSYGQGGTGELFFGEGSRLTVL.

Ten or more counts support this clonotype. The gene calls are TRBV6-6 and TRBJ2-2; D might be TRBD1 or TRBD2, each matching 5 bases. The CDR3 is 14 residues long. Trimming took 11 bases from V and 3 from J, leaving 16 bases between them. CDR1 and CDR2 from the germline V gene are MNHNY and SVGAGI (reference sequence). The DNA for the CDR3 is TGTGCCTCCCAGAGGGGCCGGGACACCGGGGAGCTGTTTTTT. It specifies CASQRGRDTGELFF.

This clonotype was recorded at least ten times. J is TRBJ2-7 and V is TRBV20-1; D not resolved. This CDR3 has 12 residues. Germline V gene lookup returns CDR1 DFQATT and CDR2 SNEGSKA (reference sequence). V shed 3 bases and J shed 5 bases, with 11 bases lying between them. The chain's CDR3 is CSASEGSDEQYF. DNA of the CDR3: TGCAGTGCTAGCGAAGGGTCTGACGAGCAGTACTTC.

The CDR3 here is CASSFSGGELFF. The CDR3 bases are TGTGCCAGCAGTTTCAGCGGCGGGGAGCTGTTTTTT. V is TRBV12-3 or TRBV12-4 and J is TRBJ2-2, with D maybe TRBD2 (5 bases). The CDR3 contains 12 residues. With 3 bases removed from V and 7 bases from J, the gap between germline ends came to 6 bases.

This clonotype appeared many times. This sequence joins TRBV4-1 and TRBJ2-1, with 7 bases fitting TRBD2. CDR3 size: 14 residues. V was pared by 0 bases and J by 14 bases, with 10 bases of the junction left unmatched. Germline V gene sequence: CDR1 MGHRA, CDR2 YSYEKL. DNA for the CDR3: TGCGCCAGCAGCCAAGATGCACTAGCGTCCTCGGAGTTCTTC. Translated: CASSQDALASSEFF.

This clonotype occurred many times. The chain is built from TRBV30 and TRBJ2-2, with D unclear. V lost 5 bases, J lost 2 bases, and 15 bases lay in between. CDR3 length: 15 amino acids. Per germline, CDR1 GTSNPN and CDR2 SVGIG (reference sequence). DNA for the CDR3: TGTGCCTGGCGTCAGTTTGATGGAAACACCGGGGAGCTGTTTTTT. Amino acids: CAWRQFDGNTGELFF.

In this sample, this clonotype turned up many times. The J gene is TRBJ1-2, the V gene TRBV12-3 or TRBV12-4, with TRBD1 identical over 12 bases. The V gene end was trimmed by 0 bases and the J gene end by 2 bases; junction bases not matched to a gene: 7. This CDR3 has 18 amino acids. The CDR3 is CASSLARGGTGGNYGYTF. Written as DNA, the CDR3 is TGTGCCAGCAGTTTAGCCCGAGGGGGGACAGGGGGCAACTATGGCTACACCTTC.

This clonotype showed up many times. This chain links TRBV5-1 with TRBJ1-4; perhaps TRBD1 as D (5 bases). Germline V gene data show CDR1 as SGHRS and CDR2 as YFSETQ. V was trimmed by 0 bases and J by 2 bases, leaving 8 bases between them. The CDR3 has 15 residues. CDR3 sequence reads: CASSLAGTTNEKLFF. The CDR3 DNA follows: TGCGCCAGCAGCTTGGCCGGGACCACTAATGAAAAACTGTTTTTT.

This clonotype was counted many times. In DNA, the CDR3 is TGTGCCAGCAGTTTCACCAGAAACACCATATATTTT. It translates to CASSFTRNTIYF. The V gene is TRBV12-3 or TRBV12-4, the J gene TRBJ1-3; D is unclear. This CDR3 spans 12 amino acids. The V end lost 3 bases, the J end lost 5 bases, and 5 bases lay between the germline ends.

The J gene is TRBJ2-5, the V gene TRBV13; 7 bases are shared with TRBD1. V lost 7 bases, J lost 2 bases, and 7 bases stayed unmatched. The CDR3 has 14 amino acids. Germline values: CDR1 PRHDT, CDR2 FYEKMQ (reference sequence). CDR3 nucleotide sequence: TGTGCCAGCACTCGAGGCAGGGGGCAAGAGACCCAGTACTTC. Its protein is CASTRGRGQETQYF.

By share, this clonotype ranks as medium-sized (0.01 to 0.1%). The rearrangement joins TRBV6-5 to TRBJ1-2; 7 bases match TRBD1. Trimming took 6 bases from V and 5 from J; bases not matched to a gene: 6. This CDR3 region has 13 residues. Germline V CDR1 and CDR2: MNHEY, SVGAGI. The CDR3 loop reads CASSSDRKYGYTF. The CDR3 DNA reads as TGTGCCAGCAGCTCGGACAGGAAGTATGGCTACACCTTC.

This clonotype was seen a few times. The chain couples TRBV27 to TRBJ1-4; 7 positions match TRBD1. The germline V gene encodes CDR1 MNHEY and CDR2 SMNVEV (reference sequence). The CDR3 totals 16 residues. Trimming removed 5 bases from V and 4 bases from J; junction bases left unmatched: 10. CDR3 sequence reads: CASSPEMTGINEKLFF. The CDR3 DNA follows: TGTGCCAGCAGTCCAGAAATGACAGGGATTAATGAAAAACTGTTTTTT.

This clonotype was picked up many times. The gene calls are TRBV24-1 and TRBJ2-5, with TRBD2 identical over 10 bases. V lost 9 bases to trimming and J lost 5 bases; unmatched junction nucleotides: 2. From germline, CDR1 is KGHDR and CDR2 SFDVKD. CDR3 size: 12 residues. CDR3 coding DNA: TGTGCCACCGCAGCGGGGGGGGAGACCCAGTACTTC. It specifies CATAAGGETQYF.

This clonotype has a count of ten or more. The chain carries TRBV2 and TRBJ2-5, with D possibly being TRBD1 (6 bases). Germline-derived CDR1 and CDR2 are SNHLY and FYNNEI. V was pared by 7 bases and J by 5 bases, with 11 bases between. This CDR3 has 12 residues. Here the CDR3 reads CASKGDSETQYF. DNA of the CDR3: TGTGCCAGCAAGGGGGATTCGGAGACCCAGTACTTC.

This clonotype showed up many times. The chain recombines TRBV10-2 with TRBJ1-2, with a weak D call TRBD1 (6 bases). Germline V gives CDR1 WSHSY, CDR2 SAAADI. Trimming removed 0 bases at V and 8 bases at J, with 19 bases between. CDR3 size: 16 residues. The chain's CDR3 is CASSESGGRGRGGYTF. Here the CDR3 DNA reads TGCGCCAGCAGTGAGTCGGGCGGGCGGGGGCGCGGAGGCTACACCTTC.

This clonotype was found many times. The J gene is TRBJ2-1, the V gene TRBV5-1, with TRBD2 identical over 9 bases. The ends lost 2 bases at V and 0 bases at J; junction bases unmatched: 9. Germline-derived CDR1 and CDR2 are SGHRS and YFSETQ. The CDR3 loop spans 18 amino acids. The CDR3 protein is CASSLGWGSGSSYNEQFF. The CDR3 coding sequence is TGCGCCAGCAGCTTAGGTTGGGGTAGCGGGAGCTCCTACAATGAGCAGTTCTTC.

This clonotype is judged medium-sized (0.01 to 0.1%). The chain recombines TRBV27 with TRBJ2-7; 9 nucleotides line up with TRBD1. This CDR3 contains 13 residues. Looked up from germline, CDR1 is MNHEY and CDR2 is SMNVEV (reference sequence). V gave up 6 bases and J gave up 3 bases; unmatched junction bases: 3. The CDR3 region is CASSWGQGYEQYF. CDR3 DNA sequence: TGTGCCAGCAGCTGGGGACAGGGCTACGAGCAGTACTTC.

In this sample, this clonotype turned up a few times. V and J are TRBV19 and TRBJ2-7, with no clear D. Trimming stripped 5 bases from V and 5 bases from J, with 13 bases between. This CDR3 contains 13 residues. Germline CDR1 is LNHDA and CDR2 is SQIVND (reference sequence). CDR3 sequence reads: CASSPTVMHEQYF. The CDR3 DNA sequence: TGTGCCAGTAGTCCAACCGTTATGCACGAGCAGTACTTC.

This clonotype qualifies as medium-sized (0.01 to 0.1%). The genes are TRBV20-1 and TRBJ1-1, with TRBD1 as a possible D gene (6 bases). Trimming took 4 bases from V and 0 from J, leaving 15 bases between them. From germline, CDR1 is DFQATT and CDR2 SNEGSKA (reference sequence). CDR3 length: 15 residues. CDR3 amino acids: CSAISDSPLNTEAFF. Here the CDR3 DNA reads TGCAGTGCTATCTCGGACAGCCCTCTGAACACTGAAGCTTTCTTT.

This clonotype was found a few times. The J gene is TRBJ2-5, the V gene TRBV9; D unclear. Germline CDR1 is SGDLS and CDR2 is YYNGEE. The CDR3 has 15 residues. V shed 4 bases and J shed 3 bases, with 16 bases lying between them. The CDR3 coding sequence is TGTGCCAGCAGCCCAAGCCCGACTCGCGAAGAGACCCAGTACTTC. It encodes CASSPSPTREETQYF. The variable domain in full, with the rest retrieved from reference TRBV9 and TRBJ2-5, is DSGVTQTPKHLITATGQRVTLRCSPRSGDLSVYWYQQSLDQGLQFLIQYYNGEERAKGNILERFSAQQFPDLHSELNLSSLELGDSALYFCASSPSPTREETQYFGPGTRLLVL.

By sample fraction, this clonotype is medium-sized. The chain is built from TRBV20-1 and TRBJ2-7; D not certain. The CDR3 covers 14 residues. V lost 0 bases and J 0 bases, leaving 9 bases between the germline ends. Germline-derived CDR1 and CDR2 are DFQATT and SNEGSKA (reference sequence). The CDR3 protein is CSARDLRDSYEQYF. The CDR3 DNA sequence: TGCAGTGCTAGAGATCTGAGAGACTCCTACGAGCAGTACTTC.

This clonotype was seen repeatedly, ten times or more. The chain is built from TRBV27 and TRBJ2-2; TRBD1 matches 8 bases. Looked up from germline, CDR1 is MNHEY and CDR2 is SMNVEV (reference sequence). This CDR3 is 14 amino acids long. The J segment lost 7 bases and the V segment lost 4 bases, leaving 5 bases of the junction unmatched. The CDR3 protein is CASSSLQGGGELFF. The CDR3 bases are TGTGCCAGCAGTTCCCTACAGGGGGGCGGGGAGCTGTTTTTT.

This clonotype occurred many times. The chain carries TRBV10-3 and TRBJ1-2; D ambiguous. Germline V gene data show CDR1 as ENHRY and CDR2 as SYGVKD. The CDR3 length is 14 residues. V was cut by 7 bases and J by 0 bases, with 12 bases left in between. In DNA, the CDR3 is TGTGCCATCAATTCGGCCAGAGCTAACTATGGCTACACCTTC. Protein sequence: CAINSARANYGYTF.

This clonotype was found many times. This chain's CDR3 is CSARGLADLRYEQYF. The CDR3 DNA reads TGCAGTGCTAGGGGACTAGCCGACCTCCGCTACGAGCAGTACTTC. The V gene is TRBV20-1, the J gene TRBJ2-7, with 9 bases matching TRBD2. V trimming: 3 bases; J trimming: 3 bases; junction bases outside the gene matches: 9. This CDR3 comprises 15 residues. Per the germline V gene, CDR1 is DFQATT and CDR2 is SNEGSKA (reference sequence).

This clonotype has ten or more counts. The chain couples TRBV25-1 to TRBJ1-5, with 8 bases aligning to TRBD1. The ends lost 8 bases at V and 0 bases at J; junction bases unmatched: 21. The CDR3 runs 20 residues. CDR1 and CDR2 (germline): MGHDK, SYGVNS. The CDR3 bases are TGTGCCAGCCGGGGCGGACAGGCAGGGGGCTTGGTGTATAGCAATCAGCCCCAGCATTTT. Translated: CASRGGQAGGLVYSNQPQHF.

Many counts were recorded for this clonotype. This chain links TRBV29-1 with TRBJ1-4; 12 bases are shared with TRBD1. The length of the CDR3 is 17 residues. The J segment lost 2 bases and the V segment lost 6 bases, leaving 10 bases of the junction unmatched. Germline CDR1 reads SQVTM; CDR2 reads ANQGSEA. In DNA, the CDR3 is TGCAGCGTCCAAGTCGTGGGACAGGGGGCGACTAATGAAAAACTGTTTTTT. It encodes CSVQVVGQGATNEKLFF.

This clonotype has at least ten counts. The chain uses TRBV6-1 and TRBJ2-3, with TRBD1 matching 11 bases. V lost 4 bases, J lost 6 bases, and 0 bases stayed unmatched. The germline V gene encodes CDR1 MNHNS and CDR2 SASEGT. The CDR3 consists of 13 residues. The CDR3 protein is CASSGDRGDTQYF. For the CDR3, the DNA is TGTGCCAGCAGTGGGGACAGGGGGGATACGCAGTATTTT.

This clonotype was counted ten times or more. This chain joins TRBV14 and TRBJ2-5, with a weak D call TRBD1 (6 bases). This CDR3 has 15 amino acids. V dropped 3 bases and J dropped 0 bases, with 11 bases sitting between them. Germline CDR1 SGHDN, CDR2 FVKESK. This CDR3 is CASSHTGHYQETQYF. Here the CDR3 DNA reads TGTGCCAGCAGCCATACGGGACACTACCAAGAGACCCAGTACTTC.